The 27 T cell receptor beta chains below were found in one sample sequenced in a study of response to subunit inactivated influenza vaccine. TCRdb used MiXCR to reprocess the RT-PCR reads, holding one entry per CDR3 protein. The profile shows around 190,000 distinct CDR3 sequences, around 14% of them singletons. The sample was CD8+ T cells sorted from PBMCs, taken roughly 5 days after vaccination. These receptors originate from a man aged 45-65 years who received an inactivated influenza vaccine.

This clonotype was observed a handful of times. This sequence joins TRBV7-9 and TRBJ2-1, with D possibly being TRBD2 (6 bases). Between the trimmed V and J ends, which lost 6 bases and 2 bases, there was a span of 14 bases. The CDR3 runs 15 residues. In germline, CDR1 is SEHNR, CDR2 FQNEAQ (reference sequence). CDR3 coding DNA: TGTGCCAGCAGTCACTACGGAGGGCCCTACAATGAGCAGTTCTTC. It codes for CASSHYGGPYNEQFF.

In this sample, this clonotype turned up a few times. The chain recombines TRBV12-3 or TRBV12-4 with TRBJ2-5, with TRBD1 identical over 9 bases. The CDR3 length is 16 residues. V lost 5 bases, J lost 5 bases, and 12 bases stayed unmatched. CDR3 region: CASSPDRGIGWETQYF. The CDR3 DNA reads as TGTGCCAGCAGTCCCGACAGGGGGATTGGATGGGAGACCCAGTACTTC.

The V and J genes are TRBV5-5 and TRBJ2-7, with D perhaps matching TRBD1 (6 bases). This CDR3 has 15 amino acids. Between the trimmed V and J ends, which lost 0 bases and 4 bases, there was a span of 14 bases. Germline V gene sequence: CDR1 SGHKS, CDR2 YYEKEE (reference sequence). In DNA, the CDR3 is TGTGCCAGCAGCTTGGATCTGGGGGCGATTTACGAGCAGTACTTC. Amino acids: CASSLDLGAIYEQYF. Variable domain in full (rest from reference TRBV5-5 and TRBJ2-7): DAGVTQSPTHLIKTRGQQVTLRCSPISGHKSVSWYQQVLGQGPQFIFQYYEKEERGRGNFPDRFSARQFPNYSSELNVNALLLGDSALYLCASSLDLGAIYEQYFGPGTRLTVT.

This clonotype has at least ten counts. This chain connects TRBV5-1 to TRBJ2-3; no firm D call. The germline V gene encodes CDR1 SGHRS and CDR2 YFSETQ. The CDR3 length is 13 residues. Trimming removed 0 bases at V and 3 bases at J, with 5 bases between. The CDR3 protein is CASSLDLTDTQYF. DNA of the CDR3: TGCGCCAGCAGCTTGGATTTGACAGATACGCAGTATTTT.

This clonotype was counted between two and nine times. The J gene is TRBJ2-5, the V gene TRBV7-9, with D perhaps assigned TRBD1 or TRBD2 (5 bases each). Germline CDR1 reads SEHNR; CDR2 reads FQNEAQ (reference sequence). CDR3 length equals 14 residues. The V end lost 4 bases, the J end lost 2 bases, and 11 bases lay between the germline ends. CDR3 DNA: TGTGCCAGCAGCTCGTGGGACGGGCAAGAGACCCAGTACTTC. Translated, it gives CASSSWDGQETQYF.

This clonotype was seen a handful of times. The chain is built from TRBV10-3 and TRBJ2-1, with a weak D call TRBD2 (6 bases). The CDR3 covers 15 residues. Germline V gene lookup returns CDR1 ENHRY and CDR2 SYGVKD. The V and J ends lost 0 bases and 5 bases respectively, with 11 bases between them. The chain's CDR3 is CAISESPGADNEQFF. The CDR3 DNA is TGTGCCATCAGTGAGTCTCCGGGAGCTGACAATGAGCAGTTCTTC.

This clonotype has ten or more counts. The rearrangement links TRBV4-1 to TRBJ2-7; D might be TRBD1 or TRBD2, each matching 5 bases. The CDR3 covers 14 residues. Germline CDR1 is MGHRA and CDR2 is YSYEKL. Trimming removed 1 base at V and 2 bases at J, with 9 bases between. Written as DNA, the CDR3 is TGCGCCAGCAGCCAAGTATTGGGGGCCTACGAGCAGTACTTC. Its translation: CASSQVLGAYEQYF.

This clonotype showed up many times. The J gene is TRBJ2-7, the V gene TRBV9, with 9 nucleotides matching TRBD2. Germline CDR1 and CDR2: SGDLS and YYNGEE. The CDR3 covers 14 residues. Unmatched junction bases numbered 5, after V lost 0 bases and J lost 7 bases. DNA of the CDR3: TGTGCCAGCAGCGTAGGTGGCGGGAGGGAGGAGCAGTACTTC. Encoded protein: CASSVGGGREEQYF.

This sequence joins TRBV2 and TRBJ1-5; D unresolved. Germline CDR1 is SNHLY and CDR2 is FYNNEI. CDR3 length equals 15 residues. V lost 3 bases and J lost 0, with 9 bases in between. The CDR3 loop is CASSEVFTSNQPQHF. In nucleotides, the CDR3 is TGTGCCAGCAGTGAGGTTTTCACTAGCAATCAGCCCCAGCATTTT.

This clonotype turned up a few times. The J gene is TRBJ2-2, the V gene TRBV12-3 or TRBV12-4, with D perhaps matching TRBD1 or TRBD2 (5 bases each). This CDR3 region has 15 residues. The ends were cut back, 6 bases at V and 4 bases at J, with 15 bases in the middle. Written as DNA, the CDR3 is TGTGCCAGCAGAGACGGGACGAGGGGCACCGGGGAGCTGTTTTTT. It specifies CASRDGTRGTGELFF.

This clonotype has a handful of counts. The chain couples TRBV18 to TRBJ2-3, with 10 bases aligning to TRBD1. The J segment lost 5 bases and the V segment lost 1 base, leaving 6 bases of the junction unmatched. From germline, CDR1 is KGHSH and CDR2 LQKENI. The CDR3 contains 16 residues. The CDR3 coding sequence is TGTGCCAGCTCACCACTTGGGACAGGGGCGGGAGATACGCAGTATTTT. This gives the protein CASSPLGTGAGDTQYF.

This clonotype was observed a handful of times. The chain joins TRBV13 to TRBJ2-1; D remains unclear. The V gene lost 5 bases and the J gene lost 9 bases, with 11 bases spanning the gap. Germline V lookup: CDR1 PRHDT, CDR2 FYEKMQ (reference sequence). The CDR3 is 12 amino acids. The DNA for the CDR3 is TGTGCCAGCAGCCAGGCTGGGGTTGAGCAGTTCTTC. Encoded protein: CASSQAGVEQFF.

The chain links TRBV27 to TRBJ2-3, with D perhaps TRBD2 (6 bases). The CDR3 length is 13 residues. Deletions cut 8 bases from V and 9 bases from J, with 18 bases between. In germline, CDR1 is MNHEY, CDR2 SMNVEV (reference sequence). CDR3 in amino acids: CASATGLPMTQYF. The DNA for the CDR3 is TGTGCCAGCGCTACGGGACTCCCTATGACGCAGTATTTT.

The chain combines TRBV6-2 or TRBV6-3 with TRBJ2-1, with 7 bases fitting TRBD2. V was clipped by 8 bases and J by 10 bases; unmatched bases: 20. The germline CDR1 and CDR2 sequences are MNHEY and SVGEGT. The CDR3 runs to 16 residues. CDR3 region: CASLGPGGRGREEQFF. In DNA form, the CDR3 reads TGTGCCAGCTTAGGACCTGGCGGGAGAGGAAGAGAGGAGCAGTTCTTC.

The V and J genes are TRBV4-1 and TRBJ2-1; 10 bases are shared with TRBD1. After removal of 3 bases from V and 7 bases from J, the junction contained 6 bases not matched to a gene. The CDR3 consists of 15 residues. From germline, CDR1 is MGHRA and CDR2 YSYEKL. CDR3: CASSQGQGIQNEQFF. DNA for the CDR3: TGCGCCAGCAGCCAGGGACAGGGGATTCAGAATGAGCAGTTCTTC.

The sample holds many counts of this clonotype. This chain links TRBV4-2 with TRBJ2-2; a possible D gene is TRBD1 (5 bases). V lost 0 bases to trimming and J lost 5 bases, with 13 bases between them. Germline V gene sequence: CDR1 LGHNA, CDR2 YNFKEQ. The CDR3 has 16 amino acids. The CDR3, as DNA: TGTGCCAGCAGCCAAGATCCTGGGGCTTATACCGGGGAGCTGTTTTTT. It specifies CASSQDPGAYTGELFF.

As for this clonotype: At one boundary the junction diverges from the germline segment, which might be a read error. The chain links TRBV29-1 to TRBJ2-3; D might be TRBD1 (5 bases). The germline gives CDR1 SQVTM, CDR2 ANQGSEA. The CDR3 length is 11 residues. The CDR3 DNA reads TGCAGCGTTCCGGACACCAGAGCAGTGGATTTT. Its protein product is CSVPDTRAVDF.

This clonotype turned up a few times. The chain combines TRBV15 with TRBJ2-7; 10 bases map to TRBD2. V shed 0 bases, J shed 6 bases, and the junction held 11 bases outside the gene matches. This CDR3 spans 17 amino acids. Germline loops: CDR1 LNHNV, CDR2 YYDKDF (reference sequence). CDR3 loop: CATSREGSGRASGEQYF. The DNA for the CDR3 is TGTGCCACCAGCAGAGAAGGGAGCGGGAGGGCCTCAGGCGAGCAGTACTTC. Using reference TRBV15 and TRBJ2-7 for the parts outside the CDR3, the full variable domain is DAMVIQNPRYQVTQFGKPVTLSCSQTLNHNVMYWYQQKSSQAPKLLFHYYDKDFNNEADTPDNFQSRRPNTSFCFLDIRSPGLGDTAMYLCATSREGSGRASGEQYFGPGTRLTVT.

This clonotype was picked up a small number of times. This CDR3 reads CASKIGGRNTEAFF. In DNA, the CDR3 is TGTGCCAGCAAGATCGGGGGAAGGAACACTGAAGCTTTCTTT. The V call is TRBV7-9, the J call TRBJ1-1; D is possibly TRBD1 (5 bases). The V gene lost 7 bases and the J gene lost 1 base, with 13 bases spanning the gap. The germline CDR1 and CDR2 sequences are SEHNR and FQNEAQ (reference sequence). The CDR3 runs to 14 residues.

A few counts support this clonotype. The CDR3 reads CASSRLAGGPDEQYF. The CDR3 DNA reads TGTGCCAGCAGTCGTTTAGCGGGAGGGCCTGACGAGCAGTACTTC. The V and J genes are TRBV28 and TRBJ2-7; TRBD2 aligns across 11 bases. The J segment lost 5 bases and the V segment lost 5 bases, leaving 8 bases of the junction unmatched. The CDR3 consists of 15 residues. Germline values: CDR1 MDHEN, CDR2 SYDVKM.

The genes are TRBV20-1 and TRBJ2-1, with 9 positions matching TRBD2. Germline V gene sequence: CDR1 DFQATT, CDR2 SNEGSKA (reference sequence). The V and J ends lost 2 bases and 6 bases, in that order; junction bases with no gene match: 14. This CDR3 is built from 17 residues. For the CDR3, the DNA is TGCAGTGCTAGACTTTGGCTAGCGGGAATTCCCAGCAATGAGCAGTTCTTC. This encodes CSARLWLAGIPSNEQFF.

Only a few counts were recorded for this clonotype. This chain joins TRBV6-2 or TRBV6-3 and TRBJ1-2; D ambiguous. CDR1 is MNHEY, CDR2 SVGEGT, per germline. V lost 0 bases and J lost 2, with 10 bases in between. The CDR3 is 15 amino acids. In DNA form, the CDR3 reads TGTGCCAGCAGTTACTCGAGCAGGTCAAACTATGGCTACACCTTC. Translation gives CASSYSSRSNYGYTF.

This chain connects TRBV7-8 to TRBJ2-2; no firm D call. CDR3 length: 11 amino acids. The germline CDR1 and CDR2 sequences are SGHVS and FQNEAQ. V was clipped by 6 bases and J by 3 bases, with 2 bases between them. CDR3 residues: CASRYTGELFF. In DNA form, the CDR3 reads TGTGCCAGCAGATACACCGGGGAGCTGTTTTTT.

This clonotype was recorded many times. DNA of the CDR3: TGTGCCAGCAGCCAAGGTCAAAACGATCCCGAGCAGTACTTC. It codes for CASSQGQNDPEQYF. The chain combines TRBV4-2 with TRBJ2-7; D call uncertain. The CDR3 has 14 amino acids. The V end lost 1 base, the J end lost 6 bases, and 13 bases lay between the germline ends. The germline V gene has CDR1 LGHNA and CDR2 YNFKEQ.

The chain joins TRBV11-2 to TRBJ2-7, with 7 bases aligning to TRBD1. The CDR3 is 18 amino acids. V gave up 2 bases and J gave up 2 bases; unmatched junction bases: 15. The germline gives CDR1 SGHAT, CDR2 FQNNGV. The chain's CDR3 is CASSLHRDWTGLPYEQYF. As DNA, the CDR3 is TGTGCCAGCAGCTTACACCGCGATTGGACAGGCCTACCCTACGAGCAGTACTTC.

This clonotype appeared a few times. V is TRBV12-3 or TRBV12-4 and J is TRBJ2-7, with a tentative D call TRBD2 (6 bases). V lost 3 bases to trimming and J lost 6 bases, with 15 bases between them. The CDR3 is 14 residues long. The CDR3 DNA sequence: TGTGCCAGCAGTTTTTGGGGGGAAGGGGTCGAGCAGTACTTC. This translates into CASSFWGEGVEQYF.

In this sample, this clonotype turned up a few times. The J gene is TRBJ2-3, the V gene TRBV6-1; D is perhaps TRBD1 or TRBD2 (5 bases each). Trimming stripped 5 bases from V and 4 bases from J, with 10 bases between. The germline gives CDR1 MNHNS, CDR2 SASEGT. The CDR3 covers 13 residues. The CDR3 is CASSLRGADTQYF. The CDR3 DNA follows: TGTGCCAGCAGTCTCAGAGGGGCAGATACGCAGTATTTT.